This is a list of T cell receptor beta chains from one sample in a study of blood T cell repertoires in COVID-19. Profiled with immunoSEQ multiplex PCR; TCRdb holds only in-frame clones, not every one. The sample carries 150,000 to 200,000 clones, about 81% recorded once. The sequenced sample was peripheral blood. These receptors came from a man aged 25-45 years with active or convalescent COVID-19. Each CDR3 is given with its conserved first and last residue. A D gene is named only where the DNA matches it firmly. Expanded clones are given a class, and other clones once, few, many or no size at all.

>TRBV24-1|once|.|TRBJ2-1
TGTGCCACCGTTTCAGGCTTTTTGATTAGTCCTAAGCAGTTCTTC
CATVSGFLISPKQFF
>TRBV3-1/TRBV3-2|.|.|TRBJ2-3
TGTGCCAGCAGCCAAGCCAGGGGAGTTCGGGCAGATACGCAGTATTTT
CASSQARGVRADTQYF
>TRBV4-1|.|TRBD2|TRBJ2-6
TGCGCCAGCAGCCAAGGACAGCGGGGGACAAGGGGGGCCAACGTCCTGACTTTC
CASSQGQRGTRGANVLTF
>TRBV19|.|.|TRBJ1-6
TGTGCCAGTAGTCCCGGACAAGACTATAATTCACCCCTCCACTTT
CASSPGQDYNSPLHF
>TRBV12-3/TRBV12-4|.|.|TRBJ1-2
TGTGCCAGCAGAAGGACAGCTAACTATGGCTACACCTTC
CASRRTANYGYTF
>TRBV7-2|.|TRBD1|TRBJ2-2
TGTGCCAGCAGGGGATCGCGCGGACAGGGGTTTGACACCGGGGAGCTGTTTTTT
CASRGSRGQGFDTGELFF
>TRBV5-1|many|TRBD2|TRBJ2-5
TGCGCCAGTTCGACTAGCCAGGGTAGAGAGACCCAGTACTTC
CASSTSQGRETQYF
>TRBV10-3|.|TRBD1|TRBJ1-4
TGTGCCATCAGTGGAGACAGGGGAGCCGAAAAACTGTTTTTT
CAISGDRGAEKLFF
>TRBV11-2|few|TRBD2|TRBJ2-3
TGTGCCAGCCCCTCCGGGGGGGTTAGGGCCACAGATACGCAGTATTTT
CASPSGGVRATDTQYF
>TRBV28|.|.|TRBJ2-7
TGTGCCAGCAGTAAGGGGGTAGGCGAGCAGTACTTC
CASSKGVGEQYF
>TRBV15|.|.|TRBJ2-1
TGTGCCACCAGCACATACGAGCACAATGAGCAGTTCTTC
CATSTYEHNEQFF
>TRBV10-1|few|.|TRBJ2-7
TGCGCCAGCAGTGGTGGCCCCTACGAGCAGTACTTC
CASSGGPYEQYF
>TRBV6-5|.|.|TRBJ2-3
TGTGCCAGCCATCTGGAGGGGAGAACAGATACGCAGTATTTT
CASHLEGRTDTQYF
>TRBV28|.|.|TRBJ2-4
TGTGCCAGCAGTTTCCCCGCCGGGGGAAACATTCAGTACTTC
CASSFPAGGNIQYF
>TRBV3-1/TRBV3-2|.|.|TRBJ1-6
TGTGCCAGCAGCCCTTCTTTACCCCTCCACTTT
CASSPSLPLHF
>TRBV19|.|.|TRBJ1-5
TGTGCCAGTAGTATTTACGGACTAGCGGATCAGCCCCAGCATTTT
CASSIYGLADQPQHF
>TRBV6-8|.|TRBD1|TRBJ1-3
TGTGCCAGCAGTCCCGGACAGGATTGGGGAAACACCATATATTTT
CASSPGQDWGNTIYF
>TRBV25-1|.|TRBD1|TRBJ1-1
TGTGCCACCTCCTGGGACAGGGGGTTGGGTACTGAAGCTTTCTTT
CATSWDRGLGTEAFF
>TRBV2|.|TRBD1|TRBJ1-4
TGTGCCAGCACCCTTGAAACAGGGGGTAATGAAAAACTGTTTTTT
CASTLETGGNEKLFF
>TRBV2|.|TRBD2|TRBJ2-3
TGTGCCAGCAGTGATCCGGCGGGAGTCACAGATACGCAGTATTTT
CASSDPAGVTDTQYF
>TRBV28|.|TRBD1|TRBJ2-2
TGTGCCAGCAGTTCGACAGGGGTGAACACCGGGGAGCTGTTTTTT
CASSSTGVNTGELFF
>TRBV5-5|.|.|TRBJ1-1
TGTGCCAGCAGCTTGGGCTCAGGGGTCCCTGAAGCTTTCTTT
CASSLGSGVPEAFF
>TRBV9|once|TRBD2|TRBJ2-3
TGTGCCAGCAGCGTATGGCGGGGGGTCACAGATACGCAGTATTTT
CASSVWRGVTDTQYF
>TRBV2|.|TRBD2|TRBJ2-3
TGTGCCAGCACTAGGTTGGCTAGCGGGGGCGGCACAGATACGCAGTATTTT
CASTRLASGGGTDTQYF
>TRBV11-3|.|TRBD1|TRBJ2-5
TGTGCCAGCAGCCCGAGGACAGGCCCGGCCCGGGAGACCCAGTACTTC
CASSPRTGPARETQYF
>TRBV3-1/TRBV3-2|.|.|TRBJ1-1
TGTGCCAGCAGCCAGAACAGGGTGAACACTGAAGCTTTCTTT
CASSQNRVNTEAFF
>TRBV27|once|.|TRBJ1-5
TGTGCCAGCGCGGGGTTTGGGAGCAATCAGCCCCAGCATTTT
CASAGFGSNQPQHF
>TRBV4-2|.|TRBD1|TRBJ1-4
TGTGCCAGCAGCCTGGGACAGGGGCCGGAAAAACTGTTTTTT
CASSLGQGPEKLFF
>TRBV7-9|few|.|TRBJ1-1
TGTGCCAGCAGCTCTCCGGGGTCTGAAGCTTTCTTT
CASSSPGSEAFF
>TRBV28|.|.|TRBJ1-5
TGTGCCAGCAGGGGGGGTCAGCCCCAGCATTTT
CASRGGQPQHF
>TRBV28|.|TRBD1|TRBJ2-5
TGTTCGGACAGGGGACAGGAGACCCAGTACTTC
CSDRGQETQYF
>TRBV5-4|.|TRBD1|TRBJ1-5
TGTGCCAGCAGCTTGGGACAGGGGTACAATCAGCCCCAGCATTTT
CASSLGQGYNQPQHF
>TRBV5-4|.|TRBD2|TRBJ2-3
TGTGCCAGCACGGGAAGGCTAGCGGGAGGCGGAGATACGCAGTATTTT
CASTGRLAGGGDTQYF
>TRBV6-2/TRBV6-3|once|TRBD2|TRBJ2-3
TGTGCCAGCAGTCTTACCCAATCGGGAGGTAGGACAGATACGCAGTATTTT
CASSLTQSGGRTDTQYF
>TRBV5-1|.|.|TRBJ2-2
TGCGCCAGCAGCTCCCGGGTCCCACCCGGGGAGCTGTTTTTT
CASSSRVPPGELFF
>TRBV28|.|.|TRBJ2-6
TGTGCCAGCAGTTTTAAGCTGAACCCCCGAACCGGGGCCAACGTCCTGACTTTC
CASSFKLNPRTGANVLTF
>TRBV29-1|.|.|TRBJ1-1
TGCAGCGTTGAATCCGGGGGGATGAACACTGAAGCTTTCTTT
CSVESGGMNTEAFF
>TRBV28|.|.|TRBJ2-3
TGTGCCAGCAGTTCAGCGGGCACAGATACGCAGTATTTT
CASSSAGTDTQYF
>TRBV12-3/TRBV12-4|few|.|TRBJ1-5
TGTGCCAGCAGCCCAGGGGGCAATCAGCCCCAGCATTTT
CASSPGGNQPQHF
>TRBV2|once|.|TRBJ2-3
TGTGCCAGCAGTGAAGACTGGATTCGGGGCACAGATACGCAGTATTTT
CASSEDWIRGTDTQYF
>TRBV19|.|TRBD1|TRBJ1-5
TGTGCCAGTAGCCCGGACAGGGTTAGCAATCAGCCCCAGCATTTT
CASSPDRVSNQPQHF
>TRBV19|.|TRBD1|TRBJ1-2
TGTGCCAGTAGTATAGACGGACAGGGAGCAAACTATGGCTACACCTTC
CASSIDGQGANYGYTF
>TRBV11-2|.|.|TRBJ2-3
TGTGCCAGCAGCTCCGGGGTAGGACCTCTCACAGATACGCAGTATTTT
CASSSGVGPLTDTQYF
>TRBV15|.|TRBD1|TRBJ1-4
TGTGCCACCAGCAGCGCGATCCGGGACAGGGGTAATGAAAAACTGTTTTTT
CATSSAIRDRGNEKLFF
>TRBV4-1|once|.|TRBJ1-1
TGCGCCAGCAGCCAAGGGCAGGGACGGGGGTACGCTGAAGCTTTCTTT
CASSQGQGRGYAEAFF
>TRBV5-1|.|TRBD1|TRBJ2-1
TGCGCCAGCAGCTTTGCAGGGGGCAGGAATGAGCAGTTCTTC
CASSFAGGRNEQFF
>TRBV20-1|.|.|TRBJ1-2
TGCAGTGTCTCTGGCTACACCTTC
CSVSGYTF
>TRBV19|.|TRBD1|TRBJ1-6
TGTGCCAGTAGCCTCATGGGACAGGGGGCTTATTCACCCCTCCACTTT
CASSLMGQGAYSPLHF
>TRBV7-8|once|TRBD1|TRBJ1-1
TGTGCCAGCAGCCGCCGGGACAGACTGAACACTGAAGCTTTCTTT
CASSRRDRLNTEAFF
>TRBV30|.|TRBD1|TRBJ2-5
TGTGCCTGGAGTGCGGGACAGCAAGAGACCCAGTACTTC
CAWSAGQQETQYF
>TRBV5-1|few|.|TRBJ2-2
TGCGCCAGCAGCCCACGAGGCGGTGCCGCTTCGGTCCCCGGGGAGCTGTTTTTT
CASSPRGGAASVPGELFF
>TRBV10-1|few|TRBD1|TRBJ2-3
TGCGCCAGCAGTGAGTTCGGACAGGGCACAGATACGCAGTATTTT
CASSEFGQGTDTQYF
>TRBV5-5|.|TRBD1|TRBJ1-6
TGTGCCAGCAGCGGGGACAGGGGAATTTGGTCCTTT
CASSGDRGIWSF
>TRBV12-3/TRBV12-4|.|.|TRBJ2-7
TGTGCCAGCAGTTCTACTGGTAACGAGCAGTACTTC
CASSSTGNEQYF
>TRBV15|.|.|TRBJ1-4
TGTGCCACCAGCAGAGATCGGGGGGCTGAGAAACTGTTTTTT
CATSRDRGAEKLFF
>TRBV24-1|.|.|TRBJ1-3
TGTGCCACCAGCCGGGGGGGCCTTGGAAACACCATATATTTT
CATSRGGLGNTIYF
>TRBV28|.|TRBD1|TRBJ2-2
TGTGCCAGCAGCTCCCCGGGACAGGGAGAGGAGCTGTTTTTT
CASSSPGQGEELFF
>TRBV6-2/TRBV6-3|once|TRBD1|TRBJ2-5
TGTGCCAGCAGTTCGATCCAGGGGGTGGAAGAGACCCAGTACTTC
CASSSIQGVEETQYF
>TRBV14|.|.|TRBJ2-7
TGTGCCAGCAGCCACCTGGGGGGTTACGAGCAGTACTTC
CASSHLGGYEQYF
>TRBV12-3/TRBV12-4|.|.|TRBJ2-1
TGTGCCAGCAGTTATGACTCCGATGAGCAGTTCTTC
CASSYDSDEQFF